One and the same sample provided the 22 T cell receptor beta chains below, sequenced in a study of T cell responses to AZD1222 COVID-19 vaccine. Produced via immunoSEQ multiplex PCR; TCRdb's table is partial and in-frame only. The sample shows under 70,000 clones, approximately 80% of them seen only once. Specimen: peripheral blood, collected on day 0 of AZD1222 vaccination. Receptors were obtained from an adult in good health.

This chain links TRBV7-2 with TRBJ2-5, with D possibly being TRBD2 (5 bases). The CDR3 is 19 amino acids. Trimming left V 5 bases short and J 0 bases short, with 25 bases between. Germline V gives CDR1 SGHTA, CDR2 FQGNSA. The CDR3 loop reads CASSPDSGNFFPYQETQYF. Written as DNA, the CDR3 is TGTGCCAGCAGCCCCGATTCGGGGAACTTCTTCCCTTACCAAGAGACCCAGTACTTC.

V gene TRBV5-8 combines with J gene TRBJ1-1, with D possibly being TRBD1 (5 bases). The germline V gene has CDR1 SGHTS and CDR2 YDEGEE. The CDR3 consists of 13 residues. V gave up 1 base and J gave up 10 bases, with 14 bases separating them. Here the CDR3 DNA reads TGTGCCAGCAGCTTGTCGTATGGGGGTGGAGCTTTCTTT. It is translated as CASSLSYGGGAFF.

The chain combines TRBV5-1 with TRBJ1-1, with 9 positions matching TRBD1. The CDR3 has 18 residues. Germline assignment: CDR1 SGHRS and CDR2 YFSETQ. Trimming at V came to 0 bases and at J to 0 bases, leaving 9 bases not matched to a gene. The CDR3 DNA is TGCGCCAGCAGCTTGGCTTGGACAGGGGCGGGAATGAACACTGAAGCTTTCTTT. Its protein is CASSLAWTGAGMNTEAFF.

The chain joins TRBV9 to TRBJ2-4; 8 bases line up with TRBD1. This CDR3 comprises 14 residues. The V segment lost 3 bases and the J segment 7 bases; nucleotides outside the gene matches: 6. CDR1 is SGDLS, CDR2 YYNGEE, per germline. The CDR3 protein is CASSGGTGANIQYF. CDR3 DNA sequence: TGTGCCAGCAGCGGAGGGACAGGCGCCAACATTCAGTACTTC.

This chain connects TRBV6-5 to TRBJ1-1; no firm D call. The V end lost 2 bases, the J end lost 7 bases, and 14 bases lay between the germline ends. Per the germline V gene, CDR1 is MNHEY and CDR2 is SVGAGI. The CDR3 has 14 residues. The CDR3 coding sequence is TGTGCCAGCAGTTACGACCCGATACCAGGTGAAGCTTTCTTT. The encoded protein is CASSYDPIPGEAFF.

V usage is TRBV4-3 and J usage is TRBJ2-7; D gene unclear. Germline assignment: CDR1 LGHNA and CDR2 YSLEER. The CDR3 covers 14 residues. Trimming took off 4 bases at V and 2 bases at J, with 12 bases between the two ends. CDR3: CASSPVPGPYEQYF. Written as DNA, the CDR3 is TGCGCCAGCAGCCCCGTTCCCGGCCCCTACGAGCAGTACTTC.

The genes are TRBV28 and TRBJ1-6; no clear D gene. CDR3 length: 12 amino acids. Per the germline V gene, CDR1 is MDHEN and CDR2 is SYDVKM. V lost 6 bases and J lost 6, with 6 bases in between. CDR3 protein: CASRLSNSPLHF. In nucleotides, the CDR3 is TGTGCCAGCAGGCTCAGTAATTCACCCCTCCACTTT.

This sequence joins TRBV7-2 and TRBJ2-7; D remains unclear. Trimming removed 3 bases at V and 2 bases at J, with 11 bases between. From germline, CDR1 is SGHTA and CDR2 FQGNSA. This CDR3 spans 14 amino acids. CDR3 nucleotide sequence: TGTGCCAGCAGCTTGGTCCAGACGGCCTACGAGCAGTACTTC. The encoded protein is CASSLVQTAYEQYF.

The rearrangement uses TRBV5-1 and TRBJ2-2, with a weak D call TRBD2 (6 bases). The CDR3 is 15 residues long. Per the germline V gene, CDR1 is SGHRS and CDR2 is YFSETQ. V lost 4 bases and J lost 7, with 17 bases in between. CDR3 region: CASSPSGARGGELFF. The CDR3 nucleotides are TGCGCCAGCAGCCCCTCCGGGGCGCGGGGCGGGGAGCTGTTTTTT.

This sequence joins TRBV24-1 and TRBJ1-4, with 7 bases that match TRBD1. J gave up 5 bases and V 5 bases, and 4 bases lay outside the gene matches. The V gene's germline CDR1 is KGHDR and CDR2 SFDVKD. The length of the CDR3 is 14 residues. The CDR3 DNA is TGTGCCACCAGTGGACAGGGTGGAAATGAAAAACTGTTTTTT. As protein: CATSGQGGNEKLFF.

J is TRBJ2-5 and V is TRBV11-2; D possibly matches TRBD1 or TRBD2 (5 bases each). The CDR3 spans 14 residues. CDR1 is SGHAT and CDR2 is FQNNGV in the germline V gene. V was trimmed by 1 base and J by 5 bases, leaving 11 bases between them. The CDR3, as DNA: TGTGCCAGCAGCTTAGGAGGGGCACGGGAGACCCAGTACTTC. This sequence encodes CASSLGGARETQYF.

The V gene is TRBV3-1 (or the pseudogene TRBV3-2), the J gene TRBJ2-3; TRBD1 aligns across 7 bases. The CDR3 spans 17 residues. The J segment lost 2 bases and the V segment lost 1 base, leaving 9 bases of the junction unmatched. Germline CDR1 is LGHDT and CDR2 is YNNKEL (reference sequence). The CDR3 bases are TGTGCCAGCAGCCAAGGACAGGGCGGCAGGGTCACAGATACGCAGTATTTT. As protein: CASSQGQGGRVTDTQYF.

The gene calls are TRBV7-9 and TRBJ1-2; no reliable D call. CDR1 SEHNR and CDR2 FQNEAQ come from the germline V gene (reference sequence). Between the trimmed V and J ends, which lost 1 base and 4 bases, there was a span of 7 bases. The CDR3 consists of 13 residues. This chain's CDR3 is CASSLGQTYGYTF. The CDR3 DNA reads TGTGCCAGCAGCTTAGGGCAGACCTATGGCTACACCTTC.

This clone showed up just a few times. V and J are TRBV11-2 and TRBJ2-7, with D unresolved. Trimming took off 5 bases at V and 3 bases at J, with 5 bases between the two ends. The CDR3 has 11 residues. Germline V gene data show CDR1 as SGHAT and CDR2 as FQNNGV. The CDR3 sequence is CASSSLYEQYF. The CDR3 DNA follows: TGTGCCAGCAGCAGCCTCTACGAGCAGTACTTC.

The V call is TRBV3-1 (or the pseudogene TRBV3-2), the J call TRBJ1-5, with TRBD1 matching over 8 bases. V dropped 7 bases and J dropped 2; count of bases not matched to a gene: 4. CDR3 length: 14 amino acids. The germline V gene encodes CDR1 LGHDT and CDR2 YNNKEL (reference sequence). For the CDR3, the DNA is TGTGCCAGCATACCGGGACAGGGCAATCAGCCCCAGCATTTT. Translated, it gives CASIPGQGNQPQHF.

This chain joins TRBV3-1 (or the pseudogene TRBV3-2) and TRBJ1-2, with D perhaps matching TRBD1 (5 bases). Germline V gene data show CDR1 as LGHDT and CDR2 as YNNKEL (reference sequence). Trimming removed 4 bases from V and 6 bases from J, with 21 bases in between. The CDR3 length is 16 residues. CDR3 sequence: CASSLDSGTPLNGYTF. In DNA, the CDR3 is TGTGCCAGCAGCCTGGACTCAGGGACCCCCCTAAATGGCTACACCTTC.

The chain combines TRBV5-1 with TRBJ1-1; D is unclear. Germline loops: CDR1 SGHRS, CDR2 YFSETQ. With 0 bases removed from V and 1 base from J, the gap between germline ends came to 10 bases. The CDR3 is 15 residues long. CDR3 region: CASSLAAVPNTEAFF. As DNA, the CDR3 is TGCGCCAGCAGCTTGGCGGCAGTCCCGAACACTGAAGCTTTCTTT.

The chain recombines TRBV7-8 with TRBJ1-5; possible D gene TRBD1, 6 bases. Germline CDR1 reads SGHVS; CDR2 reads FQNEAQ. This CDR3 comprises 14 residues. The V end lost 5 bases, the J end lost 5 bases, and 13 bases lay between the germline ends. The CDR3 here is CASSPQGGDQPQHF. In nucleotides, the CDR3 is TGTGCCAGCAGCCCACAGGGTGGTGATCAGCCCCAGCATTTT.

The V call is TRBV6-1, the J call TRBJ2-1; D gene uncertain. Trimming took off 1 base at V and 12 bases at J, with 10 bases between the two ends. Per the germline V gene, CDR1 is MNHNS and CDR2 is SASEGT. This CDR3 comprises 12 residues. CDR3 sequence reads: CASSEGGVGQFF. DNA of the CDR3: TGTGCCAGCAGTGAAGGGGGTGTAGGGCAGTTCTTC.

The V and J genes are TRBV11-2 and TRBJ2-2, with 9 bases fitting TRBD2. The CDR3 spans 16 residues. The germline gives CDR1 SGHAT, CDR2 FQNNGV. V trimming: 2 bases; J trimming: 5 bases; junction bases outside the gene matches: 6. The CDR3: CASSLRSGSGTGELFF. The CDR3 DNA sequence: TGTGCCAGCAGCTTACGTAGCGGGAGTGGTACCGGGGAGCTGTTTTTT.

The chain has TRBV27 and TRBJ1-4; 8 bases are shared with TRBD1. CDR3 length equals 14 residues. Per the germline V gene, CDR1 is MNHEY and CDR2 is SMNVEV (reference sequence). The junction had 7 bases not matched to a gene; V was cut back by 8 bases and J by 5 bases. CDR3 amino acids: CASPRDRLNEKLFF. The CDR3 nucleotides read TGTGCCAGCCCCCGGGACAGGTTAAATGAAAAACTGTTTTTT.

This chain uses TRBV6-5 with TRBJ1-3, with D possibly being TRBD1 (5 bases). There are 15 residues in the CDR3. Trimming stripped 6 bases from V and 4 bases from J, with 16 bases between. In germline, CDR1 is MNHEY, CDR2 SVGAGI. The CDR3 reads CASSLGPQAGNTIYF. CDR3 nucleotides: TGTGCCAGCAGCCTGGGACCCCAGGCAGGAAACACCATATATTTT.